These T cell receptor beta chains were read from a single sample in a study of shared clonotypes between healthy human individuals. The table came from immunoSEQ multiplex PCR; TCRdb's copy has only in-frame clones and leaves some out. The sample contains some 240,000 clones, approximately 65% of which appear only once. The sample taken for sequencing was memory CD4+ T cells sorted from blood. The receptors come from a man aged 30 to 45 in good health. Each CDR3 is given with its conserved first and last residue. D genes are given only for firm matches. Only some rows state a clone size, as once, few, many or a class for expanded clones.

>NA|TRBV5-1|TRBJ2-3|many
CASSGTGDTQYF
TGCGCCAGCAGCGGCACGGGTGATACGCAGTATTTT
>TRBD2|TRBV7-6|TRBJ2-7|NA
CASSPGLAGEQYF
TGTGCCAGCAGTCCGGGACTAGCAGGCGAGCAGTACTTC
>NA|TRBV11-2|TRBJ2-5|NA
CASSPQLGAQYF
TGTGCCAGCAGCCCTCAATTGGGGGCCCAGTACTTC
>TRBD2|TRBV10-3|TRBJ2-1|once
CAISESELAGEQFF
TGTGCCATCAGTGAGTCTGAACTAGCGGGTGAGCAGTTCTTC
>NA|TRBV28|TRBJ2-5|NA
CASSSQTSDETTQYF
TGTGCCAGCAGTTCTCAAACCTCGGACGAGACGACCCAGTACTTC
>TRBD2|TRBV18|TRBJ2-3|NA
CASSPSGKSTDTQYF
TGTGCCAGCTCACCCAGCGGGAAGAGCACAGATACGCAGTATTTT
>NA|TRBV13|TRBJ2-3|NA
CASTHRSGSSDTQYF
TGTGCCAGCACCCATCGGTCCGGGAGTTCAGACACGCAGTATTTT
>NA|TRBV2|TRBJ2-5|NA
CASRALMGETQYF
TGTGCCAGCAGGGCCTTGATGGGAGAAACCCAGTACTTC
>NA|TRBV5-6|TRBJ1-1|NA
CASSFSGVDTEAFF
TGTGCCAGCAGCTTTTCAGGGGTGGACACTGAAGCTTTCTTT
>NA|TRBV28|TRBJ1-1|NA
CASSSPQGYTEAFF
TGTGCCAGCAGTTCCCCTCAGGGTTACACTGAAGCTTTCTTT
>NA|TRBV2|TRBJ1-5|NA
CASSDVMGNQPQHF
TGTGCCAGCAGTGACGTTATGGGCAATCAGCCCCAGCATTTT
>NA|TRBV14|TRBJ2-7|NA
CASSQDLSGSEQYF
TGTGCCAGCAGCCAAGATCTCTCGGGAAGCGAGCAGTACTTC
>NA|TRBV10-2|TRBJ2-7|NA
CASSETGYEQYF
TGCGCCAGCAGTGAGACCGGCTACGAGCAGTACTTC
>TRBD2|TRBV18|TRBJ2-5|NA
CASSSGRGSPFLETQYF
TGTGCCAGCTCTTCCGGTCGCGGGAGCCCCTTTTTGGAGACCCAGTACTTC
>TRBD1|TRBV5-4|TRBJ1-1|NA
CASSKPGQEGAFF
TGTGCCAGCAGCAAACCGGGACAGGAGGGAGCTTTCTTT